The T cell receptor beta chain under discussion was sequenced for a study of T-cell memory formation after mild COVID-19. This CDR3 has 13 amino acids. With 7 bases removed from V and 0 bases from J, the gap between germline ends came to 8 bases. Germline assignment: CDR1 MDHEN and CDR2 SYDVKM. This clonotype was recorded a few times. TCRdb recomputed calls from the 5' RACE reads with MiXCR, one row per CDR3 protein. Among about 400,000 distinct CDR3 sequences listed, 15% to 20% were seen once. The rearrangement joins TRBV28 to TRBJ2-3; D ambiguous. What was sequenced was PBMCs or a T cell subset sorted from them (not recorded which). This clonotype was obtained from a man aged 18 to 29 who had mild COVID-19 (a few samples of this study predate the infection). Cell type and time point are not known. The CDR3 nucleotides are TGTGCCAGCACCGAACCTAGCACAGATACGCAGTATTTT. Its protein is CASTEPSTDTQYF.